The clone carrying this TCR beta chain was seen more than once but under ten times. Its antigen is undetermined. This record belongs to a study of cytomegalovirus exposure and HLA in healthy donors. V was trimmed by 0 bases and J by 1 base, leaving 9 bases between them. This CDR3 has 15 residues. Per the germline V gene, CDR1 is SGHTS and CDR2 is YDEGEE. Study conclusions and caveats: Both high specificity and high sensitivity reportedly marked the classifier's diagnosis of cytomegalovirus status.

This PCR relied on a set of 60 Vbeta primers and 13 Jbeta primers. The table came from immunoSEQ multiplex PCR; TCRdb's copy has only in-frame clones and leaves some out. The sample includes 85,000 to 120,000 clones, around 60% of them seen just once. The sample consisted of PBMCs. The TCR was taken from a human donor in good health. This chain links TRBV5-8 with TRBJ2-3, with D possibly matching TRBD2 (5 bases). The CDR3, as DNA: TGTGCCAGCAGCTTGGGGAGGCGGGGCACAGATACGCAGTATTTT. Amino acid sequence: CASSLGRRGTDTQYF.